These T cell receptor beta chains were read from a single sample in a study of blood T cell repertoires in COVID-19. Clones were read by immunoSEQ multiplex PCR, and TCRdb kept only the in-frame ones, dropping some. Seen here are approximately 350,000 clones, less than 90% observed once, and the top ten hold less than 6%. The sequenced material came from PBMCs or T cells enriched from blood (not recorded which). The receptors come from a woman in her 50s who had recovered from COVID-19. CDR3s include the opening cysteine and the closing phenylalanine or tryptophan. The order of the fields is clone size, J gene, V gene, D gene, CDR3 length, CDR3 protein. The D gene is left open where the match is weak. Expanded clones are given a class, and other clones once, few, many or no size at all.

size: .
J: TRBJ1-4
V: TRBV6-2/TRBV6-3
D: .
length: 15
CDR3: CASTPHARGDEKLFF

size: .
J: TRBJ1-2
V: TRBV6-1
D: TRBD1
length: 14
CDR3: CASSEKGTDYGYTF

size: few
J: TRBJ2-7
V: TRBV19
D: TRBD1
length: 15
CDR3: CASSPPGTGAYEQYF

size: .
J: TRBJ1-4
V: TRBV9
D: .
length: 16
CDR3: CASSVGGGTANEKLFF

size: once
J: TRBJ2-7
V: TRBV6-5
D: TRBD1
length: 13
CDR3: CAQRTGGAYEQYF

size: once
J: TRBJ1-5
V: TRBV27
D: .
length: 15
CDR3: CASSLLGRGNQPQHF

size: .
J: TRBJ1-2
V: TRBV9
D: .
length: 16
CDR3: CASSGMGGRPNYGYTF

size: .
J: TRBJ2-5
V: TRBV5-4
D: TRBD2
length: 17
CDR3: CASSPGGLAGAVETQYF

size: .
J: TRBJ1-6
V: TRBV28
D: .
length: 15
CDR3: CASRSGSSYNSPLHF

size: .
J: TRBJ1-5
V: TRBV27
D: .
length: 15
CDR3: CASRLLRDSNQPQHF

size: few
J: TRBJ2-2
V: TRBV6-2/TRBV6-3
D: TRBD2
length: 18
CDR3: CASSPRGGAGRNTGELFF

size: .
J: TRBJ2-1
V: TRBV27
D: TRBD1
length: 16
CDR3: CASSFIAGGTLNEQFF

size: .
J: TRBJ1-5
V: TRBV12-3/TRBV12-4
D: .
length: 13
CDR3: CACSGGTGQPQHF

size: few
J: TRBJ2-1
V: TRBV7-9
D: TRBD2
length: 17
CDR3: CASSLKPLADIYNEQFF

size: .
J: TRBJ2-7
V: TRBV11-3
D: TRBD1
length: 13
CDR3: CASSGTGSYEQYF

size: .
J: TRBJ2-6
V: TRBV19
D: .
length: 16
CDR3: CASSRQPSSGANVLTF

size: .
J: TRBJ2-7
V: TRBV5-4
D: .
length: 13
CDR3: CASSLAGRNEQYF

size: .
J: TRBJ1-6
V: TRBV6-1
D: .
length: 12
CDR3: CASSEFDRSVHF

size: few
J: TRBJ2-7
V: TRBV19
D: .
length: 15
CDR3: CASSVQHSAFAEQYF

size: .
J: TRBJ1-4
V: TRBV5-4
D: .
length: 16
CDR3: CASSLVVQGNNEKLFF

size: .
J: TRBJ2-7
V: TRBV5-8
D: .
length: 14
CDR3: CASSPRPTSYEQYF

size: .
J: TRBJ1-2
V: TRBV5-1
D: TRBD1
length: 15
CDR3: CASSWGDRGNDGYTF

size: once
J: TRBJ1-5
V: TRBV6-6
D: .
length: 13
CDR3: CASSSNPDQPQHF

size: .
J: TRBJ1-5
V: TRBV6-1
D: .
length: 16
CDR3: CASSEYATYSNQPQHF

size: .
J: TRBJ1-2
V: TRBV19
D: TRBD1
length: 14
CDR3: CASSTPGQGFGYTF

size: .
J: TRBJ1-1
V: TRBV19
D: .
length: 11
CDR3: CASSLNTEAFF

size: .
J: TRBJ1-5
V: TRBV3-1/TRBV3-2
D: TRBD1
length: 16
CDR3: CASSQTGSSSNQPQHF

size: .
J: TRBJ1-2
V: TRBV19
D: .
length: 11
CDR3: CASATGYGYTF

size: .
J: TRBJ1-5
V: TRBV19
D: TRBD1
length: 15
CDR3: CASSRDRMGNQPQHF

size: .
J: TRBJ2-1
V: TRBV18
D: .
length: 16
CDR3: CASSLFLQSSYNEQFF

size: .
J: TRBJ1-1
V: TRBV11-2
D: .
length: 17
CDR3: CASSLEAGGRRVAEAFF

size: .
J: TRBJ1-2
V: TRBV21-1
D: .
length: 17
CDR3: CASSKGPQGAHSYGYTF

size: .
J: TRBJ1-3
V: TRBV7-9
D: .
length: 13
CDR3: CASSLTATAGCDF

size: .
J: TRBJ2-2
V: TRBV6-2/TRBV6-3
D: .
length: 18
CDR3: CASSPPRRAGGNTGELFF

size: .
J: TRBJ2-7
V: TRBV20-1
D: TRBD1
length: 14
CDR3: CSASAGTGENEQYF

size: once
J: TRBJ1-1
V: TRBV19
D: TRBD1
length: 15
CDR3: CASSIGTGVDTEAFF

size: .
J: TRBJ2-2
V: TRBV7-2
D: .
length: 15
CDR3: CASSLMSGQAGELFF

size: .
J: TRBJ2-1
V: TRBV4-3
D: .
length: 15
CDR3: CASSQVTGNYNEQFF

size: .
J: TRBJ2-3
V: TRBV2
D: TRBD1
length: 15
CDR3: CASSFDRGRIDTQYF

size: .
J: TRBJ1-6
V: TRBV30
D: .
length: 14
CDR3: CAWSVLRGKAPLHF